The 21 T cell receptor beta chains listed next were all sequenced from one sample in a study of Tregs in tolerant kidney transplant recipients. Sequencing was performed with immunoSEQ multiplex PCR; in TCRdb, only in-frame clones are kept and a portion is missing. Here the sample spans 85,000 to 100,000 clones, 90% to 95% being singletons. The source was CD4+ T cells from blood, collected before the transplant. These receptors came from a human donor who received a combined kidney and bone marrow transplant.

The genes are TRBV7-9 and TRBJ2-5; the D gene is possibly TRBD1 (5 bases). V lost 4 bases to trimming and J lost 5 bases, with 17 bases between them. The CDR3 covers 15 residues. CDR1 SEHNR and CDR2 FQNEAQ come from the germline V gene (reference sequence). Here the CDR3 DNA reads TGTGCCAGCAGCTCAGGGTCCGGGTATTCGGAGACCCAGTACTTC. Amino acids: CASSSGSGYSETQYF.

The chain combines TRBV2 with TRBJ1-6; D gene uncertain. The germline CDR1 and CDR2 sequences are SNHLY and FYNNEI. Trimming left V 8 bases short and J 10 bases short, with 15 bases between. The CDR3 runs to 13 residues. CDR3 nucleotides: TGTGCCAGCTCAGACACCCGGTCATCACCCCTCCACTTT. Its translation is CASSDTRSSPLHF.

The rearrangement links TRBV29-1 to TRBJ1-2, with 9 bases matching TRBD1. CDR3 length: 12 residues. V shed 6 bases and J 5 bases; nucleotides not matched to a gene: 4. Germline lookup yields CDR1 SQVTM and CDR2 ANQGSEA. Here the CDR3 reads CSVPGTGYGYTF. The CDR3, as DNA: TGCAGCGTCCCGGGGACAGGGTATGGCTACACCTTC.

This sequence joins TRBV5-1 and TRBJ2-2, with TRBD2 as a possible D gene (5 bases). Trimming took off 1 base at V and 5 bases at J, with 24 bases between the two ends. Germline V gene sequence: CDR1 SGHRS, CDR2 YFSETQ. The CDR3 sequence is 19 residues long. The CDR3 loop is CASSLYRHFEGLGTGELFF. The CDR3 DNA reads as TGCGCCAGCAGCTTGTATCGGCATTTTGAGGGCCTAGGGACCGGGGAGCTGTTTTTT.

The chain recombines TRBV5-1 with TRBJ1-1; D gene unclear. The CDR3 is 13 amino acids. V lost 2 bases, J lost 5 bases, and 10 bases lay in between. Germline V gene lookup returns CDR1 SGHRS and CDR2 YFSETQ. The chain's CDR3 is CASSLSSGTEAFF. The CDR3 region has the DNA TGCGCCAGCAGCTTAAGTTCGGGAACTGAAGCTTTCTTT.

This sequence joins TRBV18 and TRBJ2-3; 15 bases map to TRBD2. Unmatched junction bases numbered 2, after V lost 2 bases and J lost 2 bases. There are 17 residues in the CDR3. CDR1 KGHSH and CDR2 LQKENI come from the germline V gene. CDR3 coding DNA: TGTGCCAGCTCACCAAGGACTAGCGGGGGGGCCACAGATACGCAGTATTTT. Its protein is CASSPRTSGGATDTQYF.

CDR3 amino acids: CASSLAEGAHYEQYF. The CDR3 coding sequence is TGTGCCAGCAGCTTAGCGGAGGGGGCCCACTACGAGCAGTACTTC. The rearrangement links TRBV7-7 to TRBJ2-7; D perhaps matches TRBD1 (7 bases). Per the germline V gene, CDR1 is SSHAT and CDR2 is FNYEAQ (reference sequence). Trimming removed 0 bases from V and 3 bases from J, with 12 bases in between. CDR3 size: 15 residues.

The rearrangement uses TRBV7-9 and TRBJ2-7; D is possibly TRBD2 (7 bases). Trimming left V 4 bases short and J 4 bases short, with 20 bases between. CDR3 length: 16 residues. Germline-derived CDR1 and CDR2 are SEHNR and FQNEAQ (reference sequence). The CDR3 region is CASSSDIAGARYEQYF. The CDR3 nucleotides are TGTGCCAGCAGCTCGGATATCGCGGGGGCTAGGTACGAGCAGTACTTC.

The chain employs TRBV4-3 and TRBJ1-3; D is uncertain. Trimming removed 0 bases from V and 5 bases from J, with 14 bases in between. The CDR3 is 16 residues long. Germline loops: CDR1 LGHNA, CDR2 YSLEER. The CDR3 is CASSQDIAGNRNTIYF. CDR3 nucleotide sequence: TGCGCCAGCAGCCAAGATATTGCAGGCAACCGAAACACCATATATTTT.

The chain joins TRBV7-3 to TRBJ2-1; 8 bases align to TRBD2. Germline V lookup: CDR1 SGHTA, CDR2 FQGTGA. This CDR3 comprises 13 residues. Germline trimming cut 5 bases from V and 7 bases from J; bases unmatched to any gene: 4. In DNA, the CDR3 is TGTGCCAGCAGCGCCGGGACTAGGAATGAGCAGTTCTTC. Translation gives CASSAGTRNEQFF.

The CDR3: CASSLEGQHNSPLHF. CDR3 bases: TGCGCCAGCAGCTTGGAGGGACAGCATAATTCACCCCTCCACTTT. This chain uses TRBV5-1 with TRBJ1-6, with TRBD1 matching over 7 bases. CDR3 size: 15 residues. The trim removed 0 bases at V and 5 bases at J, leaving 2 bases unmatched. Germline V gives CDR1 SGHRS, CDR2 YFSETQ. Based on the CDR3 plus reference TRBV5-1 and TRBJ1-6, the full variable domain is KAGVTQTPRYLIKTRGQQVTLSCSPISGHRSVSWYQQTPGQGLQFLFEYFSETQRNKGNFPGRFSGRQFSNSRSEMNVSTLELGDSALYLCASSLEGQHNSPLHFGNGTRLTVT.

The chain uses TRBV20-1 and TRBJ2-7, with D unresolved. CDR1 and CDR2 from the germline V gene are DFQATT and SNEGSKA (reference sequence). Trimming cost V 6 bases and J 3 bases, with 6 bases left between them. This CDR3 has 10 residues. The CDR3 protein is CSATDYEQYF. In DNA, the CDR3 is TGCAGTGCCACAGACTACGAGCAGTACTTC.

V usage is TRBV10-3 and J usage is TRBJ2-7; D is perhaps TRBD1 (5 bases). V was cut by 0 bases and J by 1 base, with 10 bases left in between. Germline V gene sequence: CDR1 ENHRY, CDR2 SYGVKD. This CDR3 contains 15 residues. CDR3 region: CAISESVAGSYEQYF. CDR3 nucleotides: TGTGCCATCAGTGAGTCGGTTGCAGGGTCCTACGAGCAGTACTTC.

V is TRBV2 and J is TRBJ2-1, with 8 bases aligning to TRBD2. Germline V gene sequence: CDR1 SNHLY, CDR2 FYNNEI. Trimming cost V 7 bases and J 6 bases; bases outside gene matches: 11. This CDR3 is built from 15 residues. The CDR3 protein is CASIGPGGPGNEQFF. In nucleotides, the CDR3 is TGTGCCAGCATTGGACCGGGAGGGCCGGGCAATGAGCAGTTCTTC.

The chain is built from TRBV6-6 and TRBJ1-5; unclear D gene. Looked up from germline, CDR1 is MNHNY and CDR2 is SVGAGI (reference sequence). The CDR3 runs to 15 residues. V dropped 8 bases and J dropped 0 bases, with 14 bases sitting between them. Here the CDR3 DNA reads TGTGCCAGCGCCCCCCCAGGCAATAGCAATCAGCCCCAGCATTTT. It is translated as CASAPPGNSNQPQHF.

V usage is TRBV27 and J usage is TRBJ2-1, with TRBD2 matching 7 bases. With V trimmed by 3 bases and J by 2 bases, 10 bases remained unmatched. CDR1 is MNHEY, CDR2 SMNVEV, per germline (reference sequence). This CDR3 is 17 amino acids long. The CDR3 DNA reads as TGTGCCAGCAGTTTTGCCCAAGCGGGAATCCCCTACAATGAGCAGTTCTTC. Translation: CASSFAQAGIPYNEQFF.

The chain carries TRBV2 and TRBJ2-1; TRBD2 agrees at 12 bases. In germline, CDR1 is SNHLY, CDR2 FYNNEI. There are 18 residues in the CDR3. J was trimmed by 6 bases and V by 5 bases; bases with no gene match: 14. Here the CDR3 reads CASSSTQLAGGQGNEQFF. The CDR3 DNA sequence: TGTGCCAGCAGTAGCACGCAACTAGCGGGAGGCCAGGGCAATGAGCAGTTCTTC.

This chain links TRBV5-1 with TRBJ2-7; D unclear. CDR1 is SGHRS, CDR2 YFSETQ, per germline. The CDR3 is 16 amino acids. V was clipped by 0 bases and J by 0 bases, with 13 bases between them. The CDR3 DNA is TGCGCCAGCAGCTTGGGTTGGTTCGGTAGCTCCTACGAGCAGTACTTC. It translates to CASSLGWFGSSYEQYF.

The J gene is TRBJ1-2, the V gene TRBV11-3; D remains unclear. Germline V gives CDR1 SGHNT, CDR2 YENEEA. The CDR3 runs to 12 residues. The ends were cut back, 2 bases at V and 4 bases at J, with 5 bases in the middle. The CDR3 region has the DNA TGTGCCAGCAGCTTAACCGGCTATGGCTACACCTTC. It translates to CASSLTGYGYTF.

This clone appeared once. The chain carries TRBV30 and TRBJ2-2; 8 bases fit TRBD1. Germline CDR1 GTSNPN, CDR2 SVGIG (reference sequence). V lost 7 bases to trimming and J lost 1 base; unmatched junction nucleotides: 11. The CDR3 runs 16 residues. CDR3 coding DNA: TGTGCCTTACTCCCGGGACAGGTTTGGAACACCGGGGAGCTGTTTTTT. Protein sequence: CALLPGQVWNTGELFF.

The sample holds one count of this clone. The chain's CDR3 is CASSLAGTRYEQYF. The CDR3, as DNA: TGTGCCAGCAGCCTCGCCGGGACTAGATACGAGCAGTACTTC. This sequence joins TRBV14 and TRBJ2-7; 8 bases match TRBD2. This CDR3 has 14 residues. After removal of 4 bases from V and 4 bases from J, the junction contained 6 bases not matched to a gene. CDR1 is SGHDN, CDR2 FVKESK, per germline.